This T cell receptor (beta chain) is drawn from a study of blood T cell repertoires in COVID-19. Study summary: Acute and convalescent COVID-19 specimens originated in the United States, Italy and Spain.

Seattle patients were enrolled while actively infected and followed longitudinally. Original handling: Reference gene primer amplification in the assay estimated nucleated cell counts. Repertoires were generated with immunoSEQ multiplex PCR, while TCRdb's copy carries only in-frame clones and drops some. From that table come the V and J calls and clone size; the DNA was used to work out D and trimming. The sample lists approximately 120,000 clones, more than 85% occurring once. This TCR was recovered from a man aged 45 to 65 with COVID-19, enrolled during active disease. Sequencing was carried out using peripheral blood.

The CDR3 region has the DNA TGCGCCAGCAGCCAAGGTAGAGCGGGCACAGATACGCAGTATTTT. Amino acids: CASSQGRAGTDTQYF. The V and J genes are TRBV4-1 and TRBJ2-3; weak D call: TRBD2 (5 bases). Germline lookup yields CDR1 MGHRA and CDR2 YSYEKL. Trimming took 1 base from V and 1 from J, leaving 9 bases between them. CDR3 length: 15 amino acids.